These 26 T cell receptor beta chains were all obtained from the same sample, sequenced in a study of T-cell reconstitution after alpha-beta-depleted transplantation in children. Preparation of the TCRbeta library involved a method that used unique molecular identifiers. TCRdb re-derived calls from the PCR reads in MiXCR, one entry per CDR3 protein. The repertoire holds some 250,000 distinct CDR3 sequences, with about 11% as singletons. Material: PBMCs from the stem cell graft donor, obtained from the stem cell graft. Receptors were obtained from a human donor who donated a stem cell graft to a child with acute lymphoblastic leukemia.

Details on this clonotype: This may be a read error, as it is one base from a much larger clone. The conserved closing phenylalanine or tryptophan is absent in this CDR3, likely reflecting a read error. The chain uses TRBV6-2 or TRBV6-3 and TRBJ2-7, with D perhaps TRBD1 (5 bases). Germline values: CDR1 MNHEY, CDR2 SVGEGT. The CDR3 has 13 amino acids. V gave up 2 bases and J gave up 5 bases, with 10 bases separating them. The CDR3 DNA follows: TGTGCCAGCAGTTACGGGCAGGGCCACGAGCAGTACTTG. Protein sequence: CASSYGQGHEQYL.

Ten or more counts support this clonotype. The chain recombines TRBV6-1 with TRBJ1-5, with 8 bases that match TRBD1. The germline V gene encodes CDR1 MNHNS and CDR2 SASEGT. The CDR3 runs 15 residues. The V gene end was trimmed by 8 bases and the J gene end by 9 bases; junction bases not matched to a gene: 15. This CDR3 reads CASSLRGRGLGPQHF. The CDR3 bases are TGTGCCAGCTCCCTAAGGGGCAGGGGGCTCGGGCCCCAGCATTTT.

This clonotype showed up many times. This chain uses TRBV2 with TRBJ1-2, with 9 bases aligning to TRBD1. V was pared by 10 bases and J by 8 bases, with 11 bases of the junction left unmatched. This CDR3 is built from 13 residues. Germline-derived CDR1 and CDR2 are SNHLY and FYNNEI. The CDR3 DNA reads TGTGCCACCCAGCCCGGGACAGGGAAAGGCTACACCTTC. It is translated as CATQPGTGKGYTF.

This clonotype was seen repeatedly, ten times or more. The V call is TRBV10-3, the J call TRBJ1-1; TRBD1 is a possible D gene (6 bases). The V gene lost 2 bases and the J gene lost 1 base, with 11 bases spanning the gap. The CDR3 spans 15 residues. Germline V gives CDR1 ENHRY, CDR2 SYGVKD. The CDR3 sequence is CAISEPTRGNTEAFF. The CDR3 DNA sequence: TGTGCCATCAGTGAGCCCACCAGGGGGAACACTGAAGCTTTCTTT.

The table lists this clonotype with many counts. The chain uses TRBV19 and TRBJ2-7; D might be TRBD2 (6 bases). The CDR3 is made up of 14 amino acids. In germline, CDR1 is LNHDA, CDR2 SQIVND (reference sequence). V was clipped by 4 bases and J by 6 bases, with 16 bases between them. In nucleotides, the CDR3 is TGTGCCAGTAGTACCCGGGAGAGGCCTTCCGAGCAGTACTTC. This codes for CASSTRERPSEQYF.

This clonotype was counted at least ten times. The chain is built from TRBV20-1 and TRBJ1-6; 9 nucleotides align to TRBD1. Germline CDR1 and CDR2: DFQATT and SNEGSKA (reference sequence). This CDR3 is built from 15 residues. Trimming took 6 bases from V and 7 from J; bases not matched to a gene: 10. The CDR3 loop reads CSAQGQGARNSPLHF. The DNA of the CDR3 is TGCAGTGCGCAGGGACAGGGAGCTCGGAATTCACCCCTCCACTTT.

This clonotype was observed at least ten times. The chain recombines TRBV11-2 with TRBJ2-5; 7 positions agree with TRBD2. V was pared by 1 base and J by 0 bases, with 11 bases of the junction left unmatched. The CDR3 is 18 amino acids. Germline CDR1 and CDR2: SGHAT and FQNNGV. Here the CDR3 DNA reads TGTGCCAGCAGCTTAGGGGAATGGCGGGAGTTTTACCAAGAGACCCAGTACTTC. This sequence encodes CASSLGEWREFYQETQYF.

This clonotype was seen at least ten times. The V call is TRBV7-2, the J call TRBJ2-7; weak D call: TRBD2 (5 bases). The CDR3 covers 13 residues. Per the germline V gene, CDR1 is SGHTA and CDR2 is FQGNSA. The germline V and J ends were trimmed by 5 bases and 2 bases, with 10 bases remaining between them. The CDR3 coding sequence is TGTGCCAGCAGCGATGGACTTCCCTACGAGCAGTACTTC. Translation: CASSDGLPYEQYF.

This clonotype came up many times. The chain recombines TRBV7-9 with TRBJ2-3, with 8 bases aligning to TRBD1. The V segment lost 7 bases and the J segment 0 bases; nucleotides outside the gene matches: 3. The germline CDR1 and CDR2 sequences are SEHNR and FQNEAQ (reference sequence). This CDR3 is built from 14 residues. The CDR3 region has the DNA TGTGCCAGCACCGGGACAGGCAGCACAGATACGCAGTATTTT. Protein: CASTGTGSTDTQYF.

This clonotype has at least ten counts. The chain couples TRBV20-1 to TRBJ2-5; 8 bases are shared with TRBD1. The CDR3 length is 16 residues. The germline V gene encodes CDR1 DFQATT and CDR2 SNEGSKA (reference sequence). V lost 0 bases and J lost 4; bases outside the gene matches: 10. This CDR3 reads CSARDRVPGGVETQYF. CDR3 DNA sequence: TGCAGTGCTAGAGATCGAGTCCCAGGGGGCGTAGAGACCCAGTACTTC.

This clonotype was seen repeatedly, ten times or more. The chain links TRBV3-1 to TRBJ1-1; 7 bases agree with TRBD1. Trimming took 6 bases from V and 4 from J; bases not matched to a gene: 8. This CDR3 region has 14 residues. Germline V gives CDR1 LGHDT, CDR2 YNNKEL (reference sequence). DNA of the CDR3: TGTGCCAGCAGTTTAATAGACAGGGCCACTGAAGCTTTCTTT. Its protein is CASSLIDRATEAFF.

The chain is built from TRBV4-3 and TRBJ1-6; TRBD1 is a possible D gene (5 bases). CDR1 is LGHNA, CDR2 YSLEER, per germline. The CDR3 is made up of 15 amino acids. Deletions cut 5 bases from V and 7 bases from J, with 15 bases between. This CDR3 is CASSRGIRVNSPLHF. CDR3 bases: TGCGCCAGCAGCAGGGGTATCAGGGTCAATTCACCCCTCCACTTT.

As concerns this clonotype: A much bigger clone sits one base away, suggesting this may be a read error. The chain recombines TRBV21-1 with TRBJ2-3; TRBD2 was called by the table and not checked on the DNA. TRBV21-1 is deemed a pseudogene. This CDR3 is 18 amino acids long. CDR3 sequence: CASSTLATSGGPPDTQYF. The CDR3 DNA reads TGTGCCAGCAGCACATTAGCCACTAGCGGGGGCCCCCCAGATACGCAGTATTTT.

This clonotype was counted many times. The genes are TRBV6-2 or TRBV6-3 and TRBJ2-7; no definite D call. This CDR3 spans 11 amino acids. Per the germline V gene, CDR1 is MNHEY and CDR2 is SVGEGT. Trimming removed 8 bases at V and 2 bases at J, with 7 bases between. CDR3 DNA: TGTGCCAGCGGCCTCACCTACGAGCAGTACTTC. Translating gives CASGLTYEQYF.

This clonotype appeared many times. This chain uses TRBV21-1 with TRBJ2-1; the D call TRBD2 from the table was never checked on the DNA. TRBV21-1 constitutes a pseudogene. There are 18 residues in the CDR3. CDR3 nucleotide sequence: TGTGCCAGCAGCAATGTCCCCGATACTAGCGGGCGTTACAATGAGCAGTTCTTC. The encoded protein is CASSNVPDTSGRYNEQFF.

V usage is TRBV6-5 and J usage is TRBJ2-7; 14 positions match TRBD2. The V and J ends lost 6 bases and 6 bases, in that order; junction bases with no gene match: 7. The CDR3 sequence is 15 residues long. CDR1 and CDR2 from the germline V gene are MNHEY and SVGAGI. Written as DNA, the CDR3 is TGTGCCAGCAGATACGGACTAGCGGGGGGAGGCGAGCAGTACTTC. This gives the protein CASRYGLAGGGEQYF.

This clonotype was detected many times. The chain combines TRBV7-2 with TRBJ2-3, with 12 bases identical to TRBD2. Germline V gives CDR1 SGHTA, CDR2 FQGNSA. This CDR3 is 15 amino acids long. Losses at the gene ends were 5 bases for V and 6 bases for J; bases not matched to a gene: 6. This CDR3 reads CASSPRTSGIDTQYF. CDR3 nucleotides: TGTGCCAGCAGCCCTCGGACTAGCGGGATTGATACGCAGTATTTT.

There are many counts of this clonotype. The genes are TRBV20-1 and TRBJ1-6, with TRBD1 matching 11 bases. The CDR3 runs 15 residues. The trim removed 5 bases at V and 11 bases at J, leaving 11 bases unmatched. CDR1 and CDR2 from the germline V gene are DFQATT and SNEGSKA (reference sequence). The CDR3 DNA follows: TGCAGTGCTCGTCAATCGGGACAGGGGGGAACACCCCTCCACTTT. Its translation is CSARQSGQGGTPLHF.

This clonotype came up many times. The rearrangement links TRBV7-9 to TRBJ1-6; 8 nucleotides match TRBD1. The CDR3 length is 15 residues. In germline, CDR1 is SEHNR, CDR2 FQNEAQ (reference sequence). Germline trimming cut 0 bases from V and 7 bases from J; bases unmatched to any gene: 2. CDR3 region: CASSLARQGNSPLHF. CDR3 sequence (DNA): TGTGCCAGCAGCTTAGCTAGACAGGGGAATTCACCCCTCCACTTT.

This clonotype was seen repeatedly, ten times or more. V and J are TRBV6-5 and TRBJ2-1; D is unclear. CDR3 size: 14 residues. Deletions cut 0 bases from V and 7 bases from J, with 10 bases between. Germline V CDR1 and CDR2: MNHEY, SVGAGI. CDR3 loop: CASSYSLGLNEQFF. The CDR3 nucleotides are TGTGCCAGCAGTTACTCGCTGGGTCTGAATGAGCAGTTCTTC.

This clonotype was observed a handful of times. This chain links TRBV10-3 with TRBJ2-1; D remains unclear. This CDR3 is 12 amino acids long. The V end was cut by 5 bases, the J end by 7 bases, with 9 bases between. Germline assignment: CDR1 ENHRY and CDR2 SYGVKD. This CDR3 is CAISSSGNEQFF. CDR3 coding DNA: TGTGCCATCAGTAGCTCGGGTAATGAGCAGTTCTTC.

This clonotype came up many times. The chain joins TRBV28 to TRBJ2-3, with TRBD2 matching 7 bases. Germline trimming cut 8 bases from V and 2 bases from J; bases unmatched to any gene: 7. The CDR3 is 14 amino acids. Germline V gene data show CDR1 as MDHEN and CDR2 as SYDVKM. The CDR3 DNA reads as TGTGCCAGCGGAGGGGCGGGAGCCACAGATACGCAGTATTTT. It translates to CASGGAGATDTQYF.

This clonotype has ten or more counts. This chain connects TRBV20-1 to TRBJ1-6; D uncertain. Germline lookup yields CDR1 DFQATT and CDR2 SNEGSKA (reference sequence). The CDR3 extends over 15 amino acids. The V gene lost 3 bases and the J gene lost 6 bases, with 15 bases spanning the gap. CDR3: CSARRLPTSNSPLHF. Written as DNA, the CDR3 is TGCAGTGCTAGGAGGCTCCCGACGAGTAATTCACCCCTCCACTTT.

This clonotype was found many times. The rearrangement uses TRBV24-1 and TRBJ2-5; weak D call: TRBD1 (6 bases). The length of the CDR3 is 14 residues. Germline V gene data show CDR1 as KGHDR and CDR2 as SFDVKD. Trimming took 5 bases from V and 5 from J, leaving 14 bases between them. This chain's CDR3 is CATSGMDQGETQYF. The CDR3 bases are TGTGCCACCAGTGGTATGGACCAGGGGGAGACCCAGTACTTC.

The sample holds many counts of this clonotype. The J gene is TRBJ1-1, the V gene TRBV12-3 or TRBV12-4; D uncertain. This CDR3 region has 15 residues. The germline V and J ends were trimmed by 2 bases and 0 bases, with 10 bases remaining between them. The CDR3 loop reads CASSLRRLMNTEAFF. The CDR3 nucleotides are TGTGCCAGCAGTTTACGGCGGCTTATGAACACTGAAGCTTTCTTT.

This clonotype was counted ten times or more. The V gene is TRBV10-3, the J gene TRBJ2-4, with a tentative D call TRBD1 (6 bases). The V end was cut by 0 bases, the J end by 8 bases, with 14 bases between. The CDR3 is 15 amino acids. Germline CDR1 is ENHRY and CDR2 is SYGVKD. CDR3 residues: CAISESLGYRDIQYF. CDR3 nucleotides: TGTGCCATCAGTGAGTCTTTGGGGTACAGGGACATTCAGTACTTC.